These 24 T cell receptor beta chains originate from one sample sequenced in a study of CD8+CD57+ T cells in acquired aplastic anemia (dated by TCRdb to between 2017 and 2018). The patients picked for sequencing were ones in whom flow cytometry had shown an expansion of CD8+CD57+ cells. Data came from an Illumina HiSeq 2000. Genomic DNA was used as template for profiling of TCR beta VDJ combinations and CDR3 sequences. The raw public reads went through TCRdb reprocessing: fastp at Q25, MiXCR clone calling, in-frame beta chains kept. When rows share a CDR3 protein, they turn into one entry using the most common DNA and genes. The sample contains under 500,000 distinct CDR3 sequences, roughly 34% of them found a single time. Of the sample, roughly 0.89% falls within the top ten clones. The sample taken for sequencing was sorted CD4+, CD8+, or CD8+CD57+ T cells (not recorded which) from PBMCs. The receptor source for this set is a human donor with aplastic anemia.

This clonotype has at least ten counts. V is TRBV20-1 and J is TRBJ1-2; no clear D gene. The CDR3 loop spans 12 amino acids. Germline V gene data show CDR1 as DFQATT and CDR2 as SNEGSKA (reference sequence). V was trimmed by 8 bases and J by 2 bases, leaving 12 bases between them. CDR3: CSPAGSNYGYTF. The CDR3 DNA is TGCAGTCCGGCGGGGTCCAACTATGGCTACACCTTC.

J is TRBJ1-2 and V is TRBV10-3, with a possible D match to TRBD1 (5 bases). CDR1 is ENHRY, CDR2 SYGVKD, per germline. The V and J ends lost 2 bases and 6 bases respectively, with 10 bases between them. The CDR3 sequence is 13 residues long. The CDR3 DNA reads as TGTGCCATCAGTGAGGAGGACAAGCATGGCTACACCTTC. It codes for CAISEEDKHGYTF.

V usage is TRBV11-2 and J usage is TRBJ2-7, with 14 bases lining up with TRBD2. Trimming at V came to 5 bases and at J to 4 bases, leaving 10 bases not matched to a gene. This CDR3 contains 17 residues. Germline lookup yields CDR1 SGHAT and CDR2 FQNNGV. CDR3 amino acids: CASSGTSGGTPWYEQYF. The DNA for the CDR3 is TGTGCCAGCAGCGGGACTAGCGGGGGAACCCCTTGGTACGAGCAGTACTTC.

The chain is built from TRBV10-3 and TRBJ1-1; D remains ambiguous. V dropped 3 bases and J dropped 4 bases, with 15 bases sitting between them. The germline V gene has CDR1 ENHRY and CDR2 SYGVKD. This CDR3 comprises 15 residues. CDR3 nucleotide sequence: TGTGCCATCAGTGAAAGAGGAAAAGAGGGCACTGAAGCTTTCTTT. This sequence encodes CAISERGKEGTEAFF.

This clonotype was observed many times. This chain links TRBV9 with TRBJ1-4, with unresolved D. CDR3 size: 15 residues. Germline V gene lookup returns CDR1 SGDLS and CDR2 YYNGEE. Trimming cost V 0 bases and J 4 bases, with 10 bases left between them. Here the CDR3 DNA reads TGTGCCAGCAGCGTAGAGGGCAGCCATAATGAAAAACTGTTTTTT. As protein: CASSVEGSHNEKLFF.

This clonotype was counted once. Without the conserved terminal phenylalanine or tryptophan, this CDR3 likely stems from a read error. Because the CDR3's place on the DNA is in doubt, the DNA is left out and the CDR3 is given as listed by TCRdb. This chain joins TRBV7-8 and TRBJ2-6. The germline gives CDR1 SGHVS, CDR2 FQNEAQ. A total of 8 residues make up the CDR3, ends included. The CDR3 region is CASSFGTS.

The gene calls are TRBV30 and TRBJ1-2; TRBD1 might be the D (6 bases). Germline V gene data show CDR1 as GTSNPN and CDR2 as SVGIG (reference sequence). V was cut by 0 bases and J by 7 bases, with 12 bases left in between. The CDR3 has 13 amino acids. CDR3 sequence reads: CAWSVGGQSGYTF. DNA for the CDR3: TGTGCCTGGAGTGTCGGAGGACAGTCTGGCTACACCTTC.

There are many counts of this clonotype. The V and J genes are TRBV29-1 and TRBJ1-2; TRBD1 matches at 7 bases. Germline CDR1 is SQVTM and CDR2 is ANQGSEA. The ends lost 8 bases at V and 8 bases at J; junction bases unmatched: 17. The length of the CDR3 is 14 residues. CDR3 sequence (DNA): TGCAGCATACGACGGGACAGCTTCGATGGGGGCTACACCTTC. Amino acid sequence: CSIRRDSFDGGYTF.

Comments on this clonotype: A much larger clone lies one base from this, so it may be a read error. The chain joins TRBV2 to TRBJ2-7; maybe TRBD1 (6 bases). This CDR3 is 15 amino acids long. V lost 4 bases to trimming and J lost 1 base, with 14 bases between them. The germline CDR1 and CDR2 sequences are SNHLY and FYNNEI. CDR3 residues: CASSVFQGLSYEQYF. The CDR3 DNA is TGTGCCAGCAGTGTATTCCAGGGGCTTTCCTACGAGCAGTACTTC.

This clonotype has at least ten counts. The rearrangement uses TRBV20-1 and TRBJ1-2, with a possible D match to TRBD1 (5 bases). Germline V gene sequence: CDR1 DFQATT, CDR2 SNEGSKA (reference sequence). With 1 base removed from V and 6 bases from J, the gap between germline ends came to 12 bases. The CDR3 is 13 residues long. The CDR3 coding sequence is TGCAGTGCTAGAGGGGGCCCTGTAAATGGCTACACCTTC. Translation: CSARGGPVNGYTF.

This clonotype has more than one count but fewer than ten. For the CDR3, the DNA is TGTGCCAGCAGTGACCCCCTTTATGGCTACACCTTC. Translated: CASSDPLYGYTF. The rearrangement links TRBV25-1 to TRBJ1-2; D is unresolved. Germline V CDR1 and CDR2: MGHDK, SYGVNS. This CDR3 spans 12 amino acids. Trimming shortened V by 3 bases and J by 5 bases, and 7 bases separated the two germline ends.

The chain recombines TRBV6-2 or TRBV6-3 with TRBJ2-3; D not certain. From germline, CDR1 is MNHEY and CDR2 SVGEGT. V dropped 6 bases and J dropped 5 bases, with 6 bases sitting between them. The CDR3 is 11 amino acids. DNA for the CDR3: TGTGCCAGCAGGATAGGAGATACGCAGTATTTT. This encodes CASRIGDTQYF.

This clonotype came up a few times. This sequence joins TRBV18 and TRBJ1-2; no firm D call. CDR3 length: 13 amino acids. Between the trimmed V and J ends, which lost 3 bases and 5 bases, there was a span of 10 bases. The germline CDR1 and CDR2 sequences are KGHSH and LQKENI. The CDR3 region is CASSPGGKYGYTF. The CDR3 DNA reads TGTGCCAGCTCACCTGGAGGGAAATATGGCTACACCTTC.

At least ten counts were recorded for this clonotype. This CDR3 reads CASSLSGGGGYEQYF. CDR3 in DNA: TGTGCCAGCAGCCTATCTGGAGGGGGCGGATACGAGCAGTACTTC. The chain combines TRBV14 with TRBJ2-7, with D perhaps TRBD1 (7 bases). The germline V gene has CDR1 SGHDN and CDR2 FVKESK. V was pared by 4 bases and J by 4 bases, with 17 bases between. The CDR3 runs to 15 residues.

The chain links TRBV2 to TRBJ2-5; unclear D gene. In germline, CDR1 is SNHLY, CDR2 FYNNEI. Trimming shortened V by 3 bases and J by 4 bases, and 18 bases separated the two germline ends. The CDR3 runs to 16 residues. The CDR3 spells CASSDQVGPTIETQYF. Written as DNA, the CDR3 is TGTGCCAGCAGTGATCAGGTCGGACCCACAATAGAGACCCAGTACTTC. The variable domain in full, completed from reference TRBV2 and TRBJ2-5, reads EPEVTQTPSHQVTQMGQEVILRCVPISNHLYFYWYRQILGQKVEFLVSFYNNEISEKSEIFDDQFSVERPDGSNFTLKIRSTKLEDSAMYFCASSDQVGPTIETQYFGPGTRLLVL.

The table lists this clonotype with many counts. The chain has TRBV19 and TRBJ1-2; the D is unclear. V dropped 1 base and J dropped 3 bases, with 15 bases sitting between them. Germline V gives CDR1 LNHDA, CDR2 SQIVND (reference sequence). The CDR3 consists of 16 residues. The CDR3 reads CASSIGGGRQDYGYTF. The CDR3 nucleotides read TGTGCCAGTAGTATAGGAGGTGGCAGGCAGGACTATGGCTACACCTTC.

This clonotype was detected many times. CDR3 in amino acids: CASSRAGLRTDTQYF. CDR3 DNA: TGTGCCAGCAGCCGCGCGGGACTCAGGACAGATACGCAGTATTTT. This chain connects TRBV11-1 to TRBJ2-3; tentative D call: TRBD2 (6 bases). This CDR3 region has 15 residues. Germline values: CDR1 SGHAT, CDR2 FQDESV (reference sequence). Trimming removed 5 bases from V and 3 bases from J, with 15 bases in between.

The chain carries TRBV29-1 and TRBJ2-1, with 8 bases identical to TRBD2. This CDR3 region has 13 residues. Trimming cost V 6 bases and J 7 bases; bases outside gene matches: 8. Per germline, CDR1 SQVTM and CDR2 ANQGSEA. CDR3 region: CSVATGGINEQFF. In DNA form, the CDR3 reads TGCAGCGTAGCAACGGGGGGGATAAATGAGCAGTTCTTC.

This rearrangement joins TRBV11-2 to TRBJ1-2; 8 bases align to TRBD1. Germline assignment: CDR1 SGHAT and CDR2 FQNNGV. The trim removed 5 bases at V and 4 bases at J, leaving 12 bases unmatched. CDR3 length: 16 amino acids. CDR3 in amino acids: CASSRGQTGVLYGYTF. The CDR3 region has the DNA TGTGCCAGCAGCCGGGGACAGACAGGGGTTCTCTATGGCTACACCTTC.

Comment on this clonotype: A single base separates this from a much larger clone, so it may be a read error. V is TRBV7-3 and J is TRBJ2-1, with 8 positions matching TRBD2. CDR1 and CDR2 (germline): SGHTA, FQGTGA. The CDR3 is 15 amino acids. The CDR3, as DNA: TGTGCCAGCAGCCCAACGGGGGGGGTGTTGAATGAGCAGTCCTTC. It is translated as CASSPTGGVLNEQSF.

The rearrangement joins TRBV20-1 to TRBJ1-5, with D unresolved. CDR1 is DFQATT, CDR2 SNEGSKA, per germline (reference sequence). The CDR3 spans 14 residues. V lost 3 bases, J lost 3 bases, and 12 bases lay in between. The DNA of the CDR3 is TGCAGTGCTAGCTACGGACGGAACAATCAGCCCCAGCATTTT. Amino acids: CSASYGRNNQPQHF.

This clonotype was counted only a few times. The CDR3 DNA reads as TGTGCCAGTAGTGGGCCGGGACAGAGGGGGTATGGCTACACCTTC. Translating it yields CASSGPGQRGYGYTF. The chain uses TRBV19 and TRBJ1-2, with TRBD1 identical over 7 bases. V lost 5 bases, J lost 5 bases, and 11 bases stayed unmatched. CDR1 is LNHDA and CDR2 is SQIVND in the germline V gene (reference sequence). The CDR3 totals 15 residues.

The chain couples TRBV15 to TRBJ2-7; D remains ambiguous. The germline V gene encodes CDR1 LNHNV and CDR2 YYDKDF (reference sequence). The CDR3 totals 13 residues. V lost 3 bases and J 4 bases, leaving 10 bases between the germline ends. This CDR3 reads CATSSLASYEQYF. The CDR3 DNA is TGTGCCACCAGCAGCTTAGCTTCATACGAGCAGTACTTC.

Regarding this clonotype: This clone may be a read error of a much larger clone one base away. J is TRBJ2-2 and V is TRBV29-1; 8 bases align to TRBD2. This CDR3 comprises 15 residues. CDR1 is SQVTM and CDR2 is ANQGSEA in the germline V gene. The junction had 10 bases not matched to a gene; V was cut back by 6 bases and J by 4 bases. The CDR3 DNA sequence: TGCAGCGTCCTGATCGGGACTAGTCTCACCGGGGAGCTGTTTTTT. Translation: CSVLIGTSLTGELFF.